This TCR beta chain was captured by sequencing in a study of Tregs in tolerant kidney transplant recipients. The length of the CDR3 is 13 residues. The ends were cut back, 0 bases at V and 4 bases at J, with 6 bases in the middle. Germline V gene data show CDR1 as SNHLY and CDR2 as FYNNEI. Measured with immunoSEQ multiplex PCR; TCRdb has only the in-frame clones, and not every one. The sample comprises around 63,000 clones, approximately 83% of which are singletons, and 2.1% rests with the top ten. V and J are TRBV2 and TRBJ1-1, with D uncertain. This sequence was found in a human donor who received a combined kidney and bone marrow transplant. The starting material was Tregs from blood, obtained before the transplant. This CDR3 reads CASSEAGFTEAFF. The CDR3, as DNA: TGTGCCAGCAGTGAAGCGGGTTTCACTGAAGCTTTCTTT. Full variable domain (outside the CDR3, taken from reference TRBV2 and TRBJ1-1): EPEVTQTPSHQVTQMGQEVILRCVPISNHLYFYWYRQILGQKVEFLVSFYNNEISEKSEIFDDQFSVERPDGSNFTLKIRSTKLEDSAMYFCASSEAGFTEAFFGQGTRLTVV.